This T cell receptor (beta chain) stems from a study of response to subunit inactivated influenza vaccine. Study-wide findings and caveats: Every seasonal influenza vaccination brings in few new T cells, the authors suggested.

Worth noting for this clonotype: Its matching antigen is unknown.

In TCRdb, the RT-PCR reads were re-called with MiXCR into one record per CDR3 protein. Found here are roughly 700,000 distinct CDR3 sequences, around 14% of them singletons; the top ten hold approximately 10%. Germline CDR1 and CDR2: DFQATT and SNEGSKA (reference sequence). The CDR3 spans 16 residues. With V trimmed by 0 bases and J by 3 bases, 9 bases remained unmatched. The rearrangement links TRBV20-1 to TRBJ2-3; TRBD1 aligns across 7 bases. The receptor's source is a man aged 50 to 60 who received an inactivated influenza vaccine. Material: PBMCs from blood, obtained 11 to 12 days after vaccination. In DNA form, the CDR3 reads TGCAGTGCTAGAGATAGGTTGGGGACAGATACAGATACGCAGTATTTT. Translating gives CSARDRLGTDTDTQYF.